The next 24 T cell receptor beta chains were all read from a single sample in a study of Graves' ophthalmopathy and Graves' hyperthyroidism (dated by TCRdb to about 2018). The run used an Illumina HiSeq 2000. For repertoire sequencing, TCR beta CDR3 regions were amplified from RNA transcripts. The first round was an RT-PCR using HTBI primers with the Qiagen OneStep RT-PCR kit, and this first round was followed by a second-round multiplex PCR, then size selection and purification. In-frame beta chains were kept once TCRdb had trimmed the public reads at Q25 with fastp and called clones with MiXCR. A single entry per CDR3 protein holds the most common genes and DNA from its merged rows. The sample table lists around 670,000 distinct CDR3 sequences, approximately 40% of them with a count of one. Less than 55% of the sample rests with the top ten. Specimen: peripheral blood. All receptors derive from an adult man with Graves' ophthalmopathy.

The genes are TRBV10-3 and TRBJ1-5; D is unclear. V was pared by 10 bases and J by 11 bases, with 24 bases between. Germline V gene sequence: CDR1 ENHRY, CDR2 SYGVKD. The CDR3 runs to 14 residues. CDR3 region: CATHAGGPDSTQHF. CDR3 DNA sequence: TGTGCCACACATGCGGGAGGGCCTGATTCTACCCAGCATTTT.

Remarks on this clonotype: One end of the junction varies from germline; a read error may be responsible. The chain uses TRBV24-1 and TRBJ1-3, with 7 bases matching TRBD1. Germline V CDR1 and CDR2: KGHDR, SFDVKD. The CDR3 consists of 15 residues. The CDR3 nucleotides read TGTGCCAGCAGTGAAAGACAGGGATTCGGAAACACCATATATTTT. This encodes CASSERQGFGNTIYF.

Many counts were recorded for this clonotype. The rearrangement joins TRBV9 to TRBJ2-5, with 7 bases lining up with TRBD1. The CDR3 contains 15 residues. J gave up 4 bases and V 3 bases, and 9 bases lay outside the gene matches. From germline, CDR1 is SGDLS and CDR2 YYNGEE. The CDR3 region is CASSAIQGKGETQYF. The CDR3 region has the DNA TGTGCCAGCAGCGCTATACAGGGGAAGGGAGAGACCCAGTACTTC.

This clonotype was counted a few times. J is TRBJ1-2 and V is TRBV14; D gene uncertain. V was pared by 4 bases and J by 3 bases, with 18 bases between. The CDR3 consists of 16 residues. Germline loops: CDR1 SGHDN, CDR2 FVKESK. The CDR3 here is CASSRDLSGGDYGYTF. CDR3 bases: TGTGCCAGCAGCCGAGATCTATCGGGCGGTGACTATGGCTACACCTTC.

The table lists this clonotype with a few counts. The V call is TRBV19, the J call TRBJ2-3, with 8 bases lining up with TRBD1. Germline values: CDR1 LNHDA, CDR2 SQIVND (reference sequence). The CDR3 runs 15 residues. V dropped 3 bases and J dropped 4; count of bases not matched to a gene: 6. This CDR3 reads CASSIGQGASDTQYF. For the CDR3, the DNA is TGTGCCAGTAGTATTGGGCAGGGGGCTTCAGATACGCAGTATTTT.

Points on this clonotype: The junction and the germline gene differ at one end; a read error may be behind it. This sequence joins TRBV2 and TRBJ1-2; D not resolved. The CDR3 totals 11 residues. Germline CDR1 and CDR2: SNHLY and FYNNEI. CDR3 loop: CASSQPYGYAF. CDR3 DNA sequence: TGTGCCAGCTCACAGCCCTATGGCTACGCCTTC.

This clonotype has just a few counts. The rearrangement links TRBV19 to TRBJ2-5; the D is unclear. V was trimmed by 10 bases and J by 5 bases, leaving 17 bases between them. The V gene's germline CDR1 is LNHDA and CDR2 SQIVND (reference sequence). The CDR3 is 13 residues long. The CDR3 reads CATSDPIQETQYF. Here the CDR3 DNA reads TGTGCCACCTCGGACCCCATCCAGGAGACCCAGTACTTC. The full variable domain, with the rest looked up from reference TRBV19 and TRBJ2-5, is DGGITQSPKYLFRKEGQNVTLSCEQNLNHDAMYWYRQDPGQGLRLIYYSQIVNDFQKGDIAEGYSVSREKKESFPLTVTSAQKNPTAFYLCATSDPIQETQYFGPGTRLLVL.

The chain links TRBV25-1 to TRBJ1-1; a possible D gene is TRBD1 (5 bases). V dropped 6 bases and J dropped 3 bases, with 11 bases sitting between them. Germline CDR1 MGHDK, CDR2 SYGVNS. The CDR3 sequence is 13 residues long. This chain's CDR3 is CASRPGGDTEAFF. CDR3 nucleotides: TGTGCCAGCAGACCGGGGGGTGACACTGAAGCTTTCTTT.

The chain has TRBV9 and TRBJ1-2; the D gene is possibly TRBD1 (6 bases). V dropped 4 bases and J dropped 6 bases, with 13 bases sitting between them. CDR3 length: 13 residues. In germline, CDR1 is SGDLS, CDR2 YYNGEE. The CDR3 DNA is TGTGCCAGCAGCCAGCAGGGGACAAATGGCTACACCTTC. Its protein is CASSQQGTNGYTF.

The chain uses TRBV5-1 and TRBJ2-5, with 15 positions matching TRBD2. V dropped 4 bases and J dropped 1; count of bases not matched to a gene: 2. The germline V gene encodes CDR1 SGHRS and CDR2 YFSETQ. The CDR3 is 16 residues long. The CDR3 reads CASSRTSGRVQETQYF. The CDR3 DNA reads TGCGCCAGCAGCCGGACTAGCGGGAGGGTCCAAGAGACCCAGTACTTC. Combining the CDR3 with reference TRBV5-1 and TRBJ2-5 gives the whole variable domain KAGVTQTPRYLIKTRGQQVTLSCSPISGHRSVSWYQQTPGQGLQFLFEYFSETQRNKGNFPGRFSGRQFSNSRSEMNVSTLELGDSALYLCASSRTSGRVQETQYFGPGTRLLVL.

This chain joins TRBV7-2 and TRBJ1-2; TRBD1 agrees at 8 bases. The V and J ends lost 6 bases and 4 bases, in that order; junction bases with no gene match: 10. Germline V gene data show CDR1 as SGHTA and CDR2 as FQGNSA. The CDR3 length is 15 residues. Here the CDR3 DNA reads TGTGCCAGCAGTTTACGGGACAGGCTCAGCTATGGCTACACCTTC. Residues: CASSLRDRLSYGYTF.

This sequence joins TRBV29-1 and TRBJ2-7; 8 bases align to TRBD1. From germline, CDR1 is SQVTM and CDR2 ANQGSEA. The V gene end was trimmed by 6 bases and the J gene end by 0 bases; junction bases not matched to a gene: 10. CDR3 length equals 15 residues. The CDR3 spells CSVATGGHYSYEQYF. CDR3 nucleotide sequence: TGCAGCGTCGCTACAGGGGGGCACTACTCCTACGAGCAGTACTTC.

The CDR3 spells CSASLDGTGNTIYF. CDR3 DNA: TGCAGTGCTAGTCTGGACGGGACTGGAAACACCATATATTTT. The V gene is TRBV20-1, the J gene TRBJ1-3; no definite D call. CDR3 length equals 14 residues. V was clipped by 3 bases and J by 2 bases, with 11 bases between them. CDR1 is DFQATT, CDR2 SNEGSKA, per germline (reference sequence).

The rearrangement links TRBV19 to TRBJ1-6; TRBD1 matches at 7 bases. The CDR3 has 14 amino acids. Germline values: CDR1 LNHDA, CDR2 SQIVND (reference sequence). Losses at the gene ends were 7 bases for V and 10 bases for J; bases not matched to a gene: 10. The CDR3 DNA follows: TGTGCCAGTACTCCGAGACAGGGAGAGTCACCCCTCCACTTT. Protein: CASTPRQGESPLHF.

This clonotype has just a few counts. The rearrangement uses TRBV6-5 and TRBJ1-3; D uncertain. V dropped 0 bases and J dropped 0 bases, with 12 bases sitting between them. Looked up from germline, CDR1 is MNHEY and CDR2 is SVGAGI. This CDR3 is built from 17 residues. The CDR3 bases are TGTGCCAGCAGTTACTCGCCCGGACGGCGCTCTGGAAACACCATATATTTT. Protein sequence: CASSYSPGRRSGNTIYF.

Details on this clonotype: An end of the junction does not agree with germline; a read error may underlie this. This chain joins TRBV7-8 and TRBJ2-7, with 8 bases lining up with TRBD1. Germline V gene data show CDR1 as SGHVS and CDR2 as FQNEAQ. The CDR3 length is 14 residues. CDR3 coding DNA: TGCGCCAGCAGCAGGCGGACAGGGAGCAGCGAGCAGTACTTC. Residues: CASSRRTGSSEQYF.

The sample holds a few counts of this clonotype. CDR3 loop: CASSSRGTLNSGNTIYF. The CDR3 region has the DNA TGTGCCAGCAGCTCTAGGGGGACGCTTAACTCTGGAAACACCATATATTTT. This chain uses TRBV11-2 with TRBJ1-3; D possibly corresponds to TRBD1 (6 bases). V gave up 4 bases and J gave up 0 bases, with 16 bases separating them. The CDR3 is 17 residues long. Germline V gene data show CDR1 as SGHAT and CDR2 as FQNNGV.

This clonotype was seen a handful of times. The chain is built from TRBV20-1 and TRBJ1-1; D is perhaps TRBD1 (5 bases). The CDR3 loop spans 13 amino acids. Germline V gene sequence: CDR1 DFQATT, CDR2 SNEGSKA (reference sequence). Trimming pared 5 bases from V and 5 bases from J, leaving 15 bases between. CDR3 loop: CSASLDTLTEAFF. CDR3 DNA sequence: TGCAGTGCTTCCTTGGACACCCTAACTGAAGCTTTCTTT.

The rearrangement joins TRBV29-1 to TRBJ1-5; D possibly corresponds to TRBD1 (6 bases). Germline-derived CDR1 and CDR2 are SQVTM and ANQGSEA. This CDR3 spans 12 amino acids. CDR3 nucleotides: TGCAGTGCTAGTCCCAGGGGAGGGCCCCAGCATTTT. It translates to CSASPRGGPQHF.

This clonotype was observed at least ten times. The gene calls are TRBV7-9 and TRBJ1-4; D not certain. V was trimmed by 5 bases and J by 13 bases, leaving 17 bases between them. The CDR3 is 13 residues long. Germline lookup yields CDR1 SEHNR and CDR2 FQNEAQ (reference sequence). CDR3 loop: CASSPTQAPGLFF. The CDR3 nucleotides read TGTGCCAGCAGCCCAACCCAGGCCCCAGGACTGTTTTTT.

For this clonotype: One junction end does not reproduce the germline sequence, and a read error may be involved. The chain combines TRBV19 with TRBJ2-2, with D perhaps matching TRBD2 (6 bases). In germline, CDR1 is LNHDA, CDR2 SQIVND (reference sequence). CDR3 length: 14 residues. CDR3 DNA sequence: TGTGCCAGTAGTAACCGGGCGGGCGGCGGGGAGCTGCTTTTT. Encoded protein: CASSNRAGGGELLF.

This clonotype came up a few times. The rearrangement links TRBV19 to TRBJ2-2, with D maybe TRBD1 (5 bases). Trimming took 7 bases from V and 9 from J, leaving 18 bases between them. The CDR3 covers 14 residues. Germline assignment: CDR1 LNHDA and CDR2 SQIVND (reference sequence). CDR3 sequence: CASTETESARELFF. The CDR3 nucleotides are TGTGCCAGTACCGAGACAGAATCCGCCCGGGAGCTGTTTTTT.

In this sample, this clonotype turned up many times. The chain couples TRBV29-1 to TRBJ2-7, with a possible D match to TRBD2 (6 bases). Germline V gene sequence: CDR1 SQVTM, CDR2 ANQGSEA. The CDR3 is 14 amino acids. Trimming removed 2 bases from V and 4 bases from J, with 15 bases in between. The CDR3 sequence: CSVERPGVRYEQYF. The DNA of the CDR3 is TGCAGCGTTGAACGGCCGGGGGTCCGATACGAGCAGTACTTC.

This chain uses TRBV4-1 with TRBJ2-7; the match to TRBD2 covers 7 bases. Germline CDR1 MGHRA, CDR2 YSYEKL. J was trimmed by 3 bases and V by 0 bases; bases with no gene match: 8. This CDR3 has 16 residues. CDR3 loop: CASSQDRRGGSYEQYF. Here the CDR3 DNA reads TGCGCCAGCAGCCAAGATCGTCGCGGGGGTAGCTACGAGCAGTACTTC.